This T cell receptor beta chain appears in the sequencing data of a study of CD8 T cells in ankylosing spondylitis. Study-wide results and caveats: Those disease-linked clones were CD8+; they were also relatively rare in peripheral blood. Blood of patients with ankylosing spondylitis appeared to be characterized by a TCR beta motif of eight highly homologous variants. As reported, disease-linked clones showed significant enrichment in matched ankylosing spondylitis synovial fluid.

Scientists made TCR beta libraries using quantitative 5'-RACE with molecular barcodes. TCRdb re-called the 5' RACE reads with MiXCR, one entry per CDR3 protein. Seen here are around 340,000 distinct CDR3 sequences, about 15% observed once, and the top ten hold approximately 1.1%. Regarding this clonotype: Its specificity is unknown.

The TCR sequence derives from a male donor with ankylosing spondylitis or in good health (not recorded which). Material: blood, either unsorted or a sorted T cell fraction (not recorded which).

CDR3 DNA: TGTGCCAGCAATTATCGGAACACTGAAGCTTTCTTT. It translates to CASNYRNTEAFF. The chain recombines TRBV12-3 or TRBV12-4 with TRBJ1-1; D unresolved. The length of the CDR3 is 12 residues. Trimming shortened V by 7 bases and J by 1 base, and 7 bases separated the two germline ends.